This T cell receptor (beta chain) is drawn from a study of T-cell memory formation after mild COVID-19. Background on the study: TCR clusters were mostly donor specific. General study results and limits: Memory from before infection featured some responding clones, which suggests cross-reactive memory joined. CD4+ bias marked clones expanding day 15 to 37, unlike balanced contracting clones.

A few counts support this clonotype. Its antigen is not known. Each CDR3 protein gets one entry after TCRdb re-called the 5' RACE reads with MiXCR. This sample carries around 420,000 distinct CDR3 sequences, 24% of them seen once, and the ten largest clones take 7.5% to 10%. Germline-derived CDR1 and CDR2 are DFQATT and SNEGSKA (reference sequence). CDR3 length: 16 amino acids. V shed 3 bases, J shed 2 bases, and the junction held 8 bases outside the gene matches. Sequenced material: PBMCs or a T cell subset sorted from them (not recorded which). This rearrangement joins TRBV20-1 to TRBJ2-3; 10 nucleotides line up with TRBD1. The sequence was collected from an adult woman who had mild COVID-19 (a few samples of this study predate the infection). Cell type and time point are not known. CDR3 sequence (DNA): TGCAGTGCTAGTGCCCGGGACAGGGGTTCCACAGATACGCAGTATTTT. Amino acids: CSASARDRGSTDTQYF.